This T cell receptor beta chain was sequenced for a study of T cell clonality in common variable immunodeficiency. The study, taken as a whole, reports: TCRbeta clonality was increased in CVID versus healthy controls. In common variable immunodeficiency, TCR beta chains reportedly carried fewer deletions and N-nucleotide insertions. Fewer TCRbeta clones were shared among CVID subjects than controls. T cell subpopulation sequencing would be needed to explain CVID clonality.

With regard to this clone: Its cognate antigen is unknown.

Only in-frame clones appear in the TCRdb table, and some are missing; sequencing was by immunoSEQ multiplex PCR. Recorded here are about 25,000 clones, with no singletons, and the ten leading clones hold 3% to 5%. Of CVID subjects, about 15 were female and approximately 31 male, mean age about 40. The source of this sequence is a human donor with common variable immunodeficiency. The sample was peripheral blood mononuclear cells.

The chain's CDR3 is CASSPRKTGELFF. The part of the CDR3 DNA that was read is TGTGCCAGCTCACCGCGGAAGACCGGGGAG. This rearrangement joins TRBV18 to TRBJ2-2, with D unresolved. The observed sequence ends 3 residues before the CDR3 terminus, with the missing tail filled in from the germline J gene. CDR3 length: 13 amino acids. Germline-derived CDR1 and CDR2 are KGHSH and LQKENI. Trimming pared 3 bases from V and 5 bases from J, leaving 7 bases between.